The clone carrying this T cell receptor beta chain occurred a few times. This sample is part of a study of blood T cell repertoires in COVID-19. Background on the study: Collection of acute and convalescent COVID-19 samples took place in the United States, Italy and Spain. T cells, B-cell-depleted T cells, or PBMCs provided the cDNA or gDNA that served as material.

Clones were sequenced by immunoSEQ multiplex PCR, and TCRdb holds only the in-frame ones, with some missing. The table lists about 40,000 clones, about 86% of them singletons. CDR1 and CDR2 (germline): SGHVS, FNYEAQ. The length of the CDR3 is 16 residues. V lost 4 bases, J lost 2 bases, and 14 bases lay in between. The V gene is TRBV7-6, the J gene TRBJ2-2; D is ambiguous. What was sequenced was peripheral blood. The clonotype originates from a man aged 45-65 years in a cohort sampled during active COVID-19. DNA for the CDR3: TGTGCCAGCAGCTCTCCCCTTAGGAGCAACACCGGGGAGCTGTTTTTT. It specifies CASSSPLRSNTGELFF.